Listed below are T cell receptor beta chains from one sample, sequenced in a study of control samples from healthy donors and cancer patients. TCRdb's copy holds only in-frame clones and misses some; the assay was immunoSEQ multiplex PCR. This table has around 130,000 clones, roughly 90% appearing once. Material for sequencing was blood. The receptors originated from a man aged 45-65 years in good health. Each CDR3 is given with its conserved first and last residue. The D gene is left open where the match is weak.

j_call: TRBJ2-7; d_call: -; v_call: TRBV2; cdr3_length: 15; cdr3_aa: CASSERAFSSYEQYF
j_call: TRBJ1-6; d_call: -; v_call: TRBV15; cdr3_length: 15; cdr3_aa: CATSRGYSYNSPLHF
j_call: TRBJ1-1; d_call: TRBD1; v_call: TRBV7-2; cdr3_length: 15; cdr3_aa: CASSLGQGLYTEAFF
j_call: TRBJ1-5; d_call: TRBD1; v_call: TRBV15; cdr3_length: 13; cdr3_aa: CATSGQGNQPQHF
j_call: TRBJ2-5; d_call: -; v_call: TRBV9; cdr3_length: 11; cdr3_aa: CASSVAETQYF
j_call: TRBJ2-7; d_call: -; v_call: TRBV6-6; cdr3_length: 13; cdr3_aa: CASSLGGFYEQYF
j_call: TRBJ1-2; d_call: -; v_call: TRBV4-2; cdr3_length: 15; cdr3_aa: CASSQDRQLNYGYTF
j_call: TRBJ1-2; d_call: -; v_call: TRBV9; cdr3_length: 17; cdr3_aa: CASSNPRTATLNYGYTF
j_call: TRBJ1-2; d_call: TRBD1; v_call: TRBV6-5; cdr3_length: 15; cdr3_aa: CASSADRAGMRGYTF
j_call: TRBJ1-2; d_call: -; v_call: TRBV6-1; cdr3_length: 16; cdr3_aa: CASSEAAQASHYGYTF
j_call: TRBJ1-2; d_call: -; v_call: TRBV3-1/TRBV3-2; cdr3_length: 13; cdr3_aa: CASSQGSAYGYTF
j_call: TRBJ2-7; d_call: TRBD2; v_call: TRBV19; cdr3_length: 15; cdr3_aa: CASTPGLAAPYEQYF